Listed below are T cell receptor beta chains from one sample, sequenced in a study of shared clonotypes between healthy human individuals. The assay was immunoSEQ multiplex PCR, and TCRdb's table has in-frame clones only and misses some. The sample has under 2,500,000 clones, around 95% seen once; the top ten hold roughly 0.13%. The sequenced sample consisted of naive CD4+ T cells sorted from blood. The receptors shown here come from a man aged 18 to 29 in good health. CDR3s include the opening cysteine and the closing phenylalanine or tryptophan. The D gene is left open where the match is weak. Expanded clones get a size class; other rows say once, few or many, or leave the size out.

clone_size d_call j_call v_call cdr3_aa cdr3_nt
- - TRBJ1-5 TRBV5-8 CASSSRTVDQPQHF TGTGCCAGCAGCTCCCGGACGGTGGATCAGCCCCAGCATTTT
- - TRBJ1-6 TRBV10-3 CATRREGGSPLHF TGTGCCACGCGGCGGGAAGGGGGTTCACCCCTCCACTTT
- TRBD2 TRBJ2-1 TRBV7-6 CASSLGGGSGEQFF TGTGCCAGCAGCTTAGGCGGGGGGAGTGGTGAGCAGTTCTTC
- - TRBJ2-6 TRBV19 CASKGFVDSGANVLTF TGTGCCAGTAAGGGGTTCGTTGACTCTGGGGCCAACGTCCTGACTTTC
- - TRBJ1-2 TRBV28 CASSSAWGVLPHGYTF TGTGCCAGCAGTTCCGCCTGGGGGGTACTGCCTCATGGCTACACCTTC
- - TRBJ2-1 TRBV19 CASSMGQGFYNEQFF TGTGCCAGTAGTATGGGGCAGGGTTTTTACAATGAGCAGTTCTTC
- - TRBJ2-7 TRBV29-1 CSVGWQGGDEQYF TGCAGCGTTGGGTGGCAGGGAGGCGACGAGCAGTACTTC
- - TRBJ1-2 TRBV6-5 CASTYGGENGYTF TGTGCCAGCACCTACGGCGGGGAGAATGGCTACACCTTC
- TRBD1 TRBJ1-3 TRBV18 CASSERQGTGTIYF TGTGCCAGCTCCGAGCGACAGGGCACAGGGACCATATATTTT
- - TRBJ2-1 TRBV7-2 CASSLNPAGTGNEQFF TGTGCCAGCAGCTTAAATCCGGCAGGGACGGGGAATGAGCAGTTCTTC
- TRBD1 TRBJ1-5 TRBV5-6 CASSLQGTQPQHF TGTGCCAGCAGCTTACAGGGGACGCAGCCCCAGCATTTT
- - TRBJ2-5 TRBV7-6 CASSLATGSETQYF TGTGCCAGCAGCTTAGCTACGGGGTCGGAGACCCAGTACTTC
- - TRBJ2-3 TRBV27 CASSLQGLRRTDTQYF TGTGCCAGCAGCCTACAGGGTCTCCGACGCACAGATACGCAGTATTTT
- - TRBJ1-2 TRBV29-1 CSVGARSGYGYTF TGCAGCGTTGGGGCCAGGTCGGGCTATGGCTACACCTTC
- TRBD2 TRBJ2-7 TRBV5-4 CASSLAGGLSYEQYF TGTGCCAGCAGCTTGGCGGGGGGGCTATCCTACGAGCAGTACTTC
once - TRBJ1-5 TRBV7-8 CASSWDGTSNQPQHF TGTGCCAGCAGCTGGGACGGGACTAGCAATCAGCCCCAGCATTTT
- - TRBJ2-7 TRBV5-5 CASSSQDSFEQYF TGTGCCAGCAGCTCGCAAGACAGTTTTGAGCAGTACTTC
- TRBD2 TRBJ2-2 TRBV4-1 CASSQGLAGTGELFF TGCGCCAGCAGCCAAGGGCTAGCGGGCACCGGGGAGCTGTTTTTT
- - TRBJ2-7 TRBV11-2 CASSYPLSGHYEQYF TGTGCCAGCAGTTACCCATTGTCAGGCCACTACGAGCAGTACTTC
- TRBD1 TRBJ2-7 TRBV10-1 CASSYDRAEQYF TGCGCCAGCAGCTATGACAGGGCCGAGCAGTACTTC
once - TRBJ2-7 TRBV28 CASTLPGPGSEQYF TGTGCCAGCACCCTCCCGGGCCCGGGATCCGAGCAGTACTTC
- - TRBJ1-5 TRBV19 CASSMGTQGNQPQHF TGTGCCAGTAGTATGGGGACCCAGGGCAATCAGCCCCAGCATTTT
- - TRBJ1-2 TRBV29-1 CSVVPRVNNYGYTF TGCAGCGTTGTTCCCAGGGTCAATAACTATGGCTACACCTTC
- - TRBJ1-5 TRBV19 CASSPSYSNQPQHF TGTGCCAGTAGTCCCTCTTATAGCAATCAGCCCCAGCATTTT
- TRBD1 TRBJ1-1 TRBV6-1 CASVTGDGGNTEAFF TGTGCCAGCGTGACAGGGGACGGAGGGAACACTGAAGCTTTCTTT
- - TRBJ1-2 TRBV4-1 CASSPYPDRLYGYTF TGCGCCAGCAGCCCATATCCGGACAGACTCTATGGCTACACCTTC
- TRBD2 TRBJ2-7 TRBV5-1 CASSWGTSGMEKSYEQYF TGCGCCAGCAGCTGGGGGACTAGCGGGATGGAGAAGTCCTACGAGCAGTACTTC
- - TRBJ2-4 TRBV21-1 CASRTSGLAKNIQYF TGTGCCAGCCGGACTAGCGGTCTAGCCAAAAACATTCAGTACTTC
- - TRBJ2-5 TRBV4-1 CASSQEMGTETQYF TGCGCCAGCAGCCAAGAGATGGGAACGGAGACCCAGTACTTC
- TRBD2 TRBJ2-7 TRBV5-6 CASSLDPSGYEQYF TGTGCCAGCAGCTTGGACCCTAGCGGCTACGAGCAGTACTTC
- TRBD1 TRBJ2-7 TRBV29-1 CSVDVNRDRGYEQYF TGCAGCGTTGACGTCAACCGGGACAGGGGTTACGAGCAGTACTTC
- TRBD1 TRBJ2-3 TRBV11-2 CASSLNRGTDTQYF TGTGCCAGCAGCTTAAACAGGGGAACAGATACGCAGTATTTT
- TRBD2 TRBJ2-4 TRBV5-1 CASSFPGTSENIQYF TGCGCCAGCAGCTTCCCTGGGACTAGCGAAAACATTCAGTACTTC
- - TRBJ1-4 TRBV30 CAWSVRQPYGANEKLFF TGTGCCTGGAGTGTACGGCAGCCGTACGGAGCTAATGAAAAACTGTTTTTT
- - TRBJ2-2 TRBV5-1 CASRETGVTGELFF TGCGCCAGCAGAGAGACGGGAGTCACCGGGGAGCTGTTTTTT
few TRBD1 TRBJ1-5 TRBV5-1 CASSSPGQGLDQPQHF TGCGCCAGCAGCTCACCGGGACAGGGTTTGGATCAGCCCCAGCATTTT
- - TRBJ1-5 TRBV2 CASSERGSTKNQPQHF TGTGCCAGCAGTGAACGGGGTTCCACAAAAAATCAGCCCCAGCATTTT
once TRBD2 TRBJ2-2 TRBV30 CAWSSLAGTGELFF TGTGCCTGGAGTTCTTTAGCGGGAACCGGGGAGCTGTTTTTT
- TRBD1 TRBJ2-7 TRBV7-9 CASSKGQGAFYEQYF TGTGCCAGCAGCAAGGGACAGGGGGCTTTCTACGAGCAGTACTTC